The clone carrying this T cell receptor (beta chain) was recorded many times. Its antigen remains unidentified. The V and J ends lost 3 bases and 3 bases respectively, with 8 bases between them. CDR3 length: 13 residues. Germline CDR1 MDHEN, CDR2 SYDVKM. Regions amplified from RNA transcripts were the TCR beta CDR3 regions. A first-round RT-PCR of the TCR CDR3 used the HTBI primer set. TCRdb reanalysed the multiplex PCR reads using MiXCR and keeps one entry per CDR3 protein. The table lists about 580,000 distinct CDR3 sequences, approximately 15% of them singletons. The entry originates in a study of T cells in Graves' hyperthyroidism and ophthalmopathy. Orbital computed tomography and thyroid ultrasound, together with serum TRAb and thyroxine and clinical symptoms, were used for diagnoses. General study results and limits: A median around 6 months before onset, the model predicted ophthalmopathy.

The rearrangement uses TRBV28 and TRBJ1-2; D call uncertain. The clonotype comes from a woman aged 30 to 39 with Graves' hyperthyroidism that later progressed to Graves' ophthalmopathy. The sequencing input was blood. CDR3 DNA sequence: TGTGCCAGCAGTTTTCACAAGGACTATGGCTACACCTTC. Translation gives CASSFHKDYGYTF.